The 31 T cell receptor beta chains below come from one sample, sequenced in a study of HIV-infected patients and healthy controls. No cell fractionation was done, so the repertoire covers all unsorted peripheral blood T cells. Alpha and beta constant-region primers primed reverse transcription of around 500 ng RNA. Each of the alpha and beta chains got its own library through chain-specific third strand synthesis with indices. TCRdb re-called the 5' RACE reads through MiXCR, storing one row per CDR3 protein. This sample has about 15,000 distinct CDR3 sequences, with 7% found just once. The specimen was blood. The receptor source for this set is an adult in good health.

At least ten counts were recorded for this clonotype. The V and J genes are TRBV20-1 and TRBJ2-7; no reliable D call. The germline V gene has CDR1 DFQATT and CDR2 SNEGSKA (reference sequence). The CDR3 runs 14 residues. V shed 0 bases and J shed 3 bases, with 12 bases lying between them. CDR3 sequence (DNA): TGCAGTGCTAGAGACCCGGTCGCAAACTACGAGCAGTACTTC. This gives the protein CSARDPVANYEQYF.

The sample holds a few counts of this clonotype. The genes are TRBV13 and TRBJ1-4; D gene uncertain. This CDR3 is built from 13 residues. V was pared by 5 bases and J by 8 bases, with 12 bases between. Germline V gene data show CDR1 as PRHDT and CDR2 as FYEKMQ (reference sequence). DNA for the CDR3: TGTGCCAGCAGCCTTCCGGGCGAGGAAAAACTGTTTTTT. Translated: CASSLPGEEKLFF.

This clonotype appeared many times. The V call is TRBV9, the J call TRBJ1-3; no reliable D call. Trimming took off 0 bases at V and 4 bases at J, with 8 bases between the two ends. CDR3 length equals 14 residues. Germline V CDR1 and CDR2: SGDLS, YYNGEE. The CDR3 reads CASSVELSGNTIYF. The CDR3 nucleotides read TGTGCCAGCAGCGTAGAACTGTCCGGAAACACCATATATTTT.

This clonotype was picked up many times. V is TRBV30 and J is TRBJ2-7, with 8 bases identical to TRBD1. CDR1 GTSNPN and CDR2 SVGIG come from the germline V gene (reference sequence). The CDR3 is 13 residues long. Trimming took 1 base from V and 3 from J; bases not matched to a gene: 2. The CDR3 coding sequence is TGTGCCTGGAGTGGGACAGGGAGCTACGAGCAGTACTTC. Translation gives CAWSGTGSYEQYF. Together with reference TRBV30 and TRBJ2-7, the CDR3 gives the full variable domain: SQTIHQWPATLVQPVGSPLSLECTVEGTSNPNLYWYRQAAGRGLQLLFYSVGIGQISSEVPQNLSASRPQDRQFILSSKKLLLSDSGFYLCAWSGTGSYEQYFGPGTRLTVT.

This clonotype came up many times. V usage is TRBV6-2 or TRBV6-3 and J usage is TRBJ2-1; D unresolved. Per the germline V gene, CDR1 is MNHEY and CDR2 is SVGEGT. V lost 2 bases and J lost 6, with 14 bases in between. CDR3 length: 15 residues. The chain's CDR3 is CASSYRLVSVNEQFF. Here the CDR3 DNA reads TGTGCCAGCAGTTACAGGCTAGTATCTGTCAATGAGCAGTTCTTC.

This clonotype appeared many times. The chain uses TRBV12-3 or TRBV12-4 and TRBJ1-2; D may be TRBD1 (5 bases). The CDR3 runs 13 residues. V was pared by 2 bases and J by 8 bases, with 12 bases between. CDR3 sequence reads: CASSLIGGVGYTF. CDR3 nucleotides: TGTGCCAGCAGTTTAATCGGGGGTGTCGGCTACACCTTC.

This clonotype is medium-sized within its sample. The genes are TRBV18 and TRBJ2-5; TRBD2 matches 8 bases. J lost 2 bases, V lost 3 bases, and 5 bases had no gene match. The CDR3 has 15 residues. Germline values: CDR1 KGHSH, CDR2 LQKENI. Here the CDR3 reads CASSPGIAGQETQYF. The CDR3 region has the DNA TGTGCCAGCTCACCCGGGATAGCGGGGCAAGAGACCCAGTACTTC.

The genes are TRBV19 and TRBJ2-4; D might be TRBD1 (6 bases). Germline loops: CDR1 LNHDA, CDR2 SQIVND (reference sequence). Trimming pared 5 bases from V and 0 bases from J, leaving 14 bases between. The CDR3 totals 16 residues. The CDR3 spells CASSPITGLAKNIQYF. Here the CDR3 DNA reads TGTGCCAGTAGTCCGATCACAGGGTTAGCCAAAAACATTCAGTACTTC. Variable domain in full (rest from reference TRBV19 and TRBJ2-4): DGGITQSPKYLFRKEGQNVTLSCEQNLNHDAMYWYRQDPGQGLRLIYYSQIVNDFQKGDIAEGYSVSREKKESFPLTVTSAQKNPTAFYLCASSPITGLAKNIQYFGAGTRLSVL.

The table lists this clonotype with many counts. This chain uses TRBV29-1 with TRBJ1-2; the D is unclear. Trimming took off 5 bases at V and 5 bases at J, with 18 bases between the two ends. The CDR3 length is 14 residues. Germline V gene lookup returns CDR1 SQVTM and CDR2 ANQGSEA. In DNA form, the CDR3 reads TGCAGCGTTTTGGCCTCCGTCCTCCCGTATGGCTACACCTTC. Encoded protein: CSVLASVLPYGYTF. The full variable domain, in which reference TRBV29-1 and TRBJ1-2 provide the parts outside the CDR3, is SAVISQKPSRDICQRGTSLTIQCQVDSQVTMMFWYRQQPGQSLTLIATANQGSEATYESGFVIDKFPISRPNLTFSTLTVSNMSPEDSSIYLCSVLASVLPYGYTFGSGTRLTVV.

Many counts were recorded for this clonotype. The genes are TRBV20-1 and TRBJ2-3, with D perhaps TRBD2 (6 bases). The CDR3 totals 13 residues. Germline V gene lookup returns CDR1 DFQATT and CDR2 SNEGSKA (reference sequence). V was pared by 5 bases and J by 3 bases, with 12 bases between. CDR3 DNA: TGCAGTGCTCCGAGGGACTCAACAGATACGCAGTATTTT. Translation gives CSAPRDSTDTQYF.

At least ten counts were recorded for this clonotype. The chain employs TRBV6-1 and TRBJ2-1, with TRBD2 matching over 7 bases. V trimming: 4 bases; J trimming: 3 bases; junction bases outside the gene matches: 6. Germline CDR1 is MNHNS and CDR2 is SASEGT. This CDR3 has 15 amino acids. CDR3 sequence: CASSVLVAGYNEQFF. The CDR3, as DNA: TGTGCCAGCAGTGTCTTGGTAGCGGGCTACAATGAGCAGTTCTTC.

This clonotype counts as medium-sized. The rearrangement uses TRBV20-1 and TRBJ1-1, with 7 bases fitting TRBD1. This CDR3 contains 15 residues. V was pared by 8 bases and J by 2 bases, with 14 bases of the junction left unmatched. Looked up from germline, CDR1 is DFQATT and CDR2 is SNEGSKA (reference sequence). CDR3 DNA: TGCAGTCCGAGACAGGGTATGGGGACAAACACTGAAGCTTTCTTT. It codes for CSPRQGMGTNTEAFF.

This clonotype has ten or more counts. V is TRBV6-2 or TRBV6-3 and J is TRBJ1-1; the match to TRBD1 covers 7 bases. CDR3 length equals 12 residues. V gave up 2 bases and J gave up 9 bases; unmatched junction bases: 3. Per the germline V gene, CDR1 is MNHEY and CDR2 is SVGEGT. The CDR3 loop is CASSYPGQKAFF. As DNA, the CDR3 is TGTGCCAGCAGTTACCCGGGACAGAAAGCTTTCTTT.

V and J are TRBV3-1 and TRBJ2-5, with a possible D match to TRBD2 (6 bases). Germline V gene data show CDR1 as LGHDT and CDR2 as YNNKEL (reference sequence). The CDR3 length is 15 residues. V dropped 4 bases and J dropped 2 bases, with 14 bases sitting between them. The CDR3 DNA is TGTGCCAGCAGCCCGATCGGGACTCCTCAAGAGACCCAGTACTTC. Its translation: CASSPIGTPQETQYF.

This clonotype was seen a few times. The CDR3 loop reads CASRRPGSNQPQHF. CDR3 in DNA: TGTGCCAGCAGGAGACCCGGAAGCAATCAGCCCCAGCATTTT. The chain carries TRBV6-6 and TRBJ1-5; no reliable D call. Per germline, CDR1 MNHNY and CDR2 SVGAGI (reference sequence). The CDR3 is 14 residues long. Trimming stripped 6 bases from V and 1 base from J, with 10 bases between.

Judged by abundance, this clonotype is medium-sized (0.01 to 0.1%). The V and J genes are TRBV20-1 and TRBJ2-7, with D unclear. In germline, CDR1 is DFQATT, CDR2 SNEGSKA (reference sequence). This CDR3 region has 14 residues. V dropped 0 bases and J dropped 3 bases, with 12 bases sitting between them. The CDR3 nucleotides are TGCAGTGCTAGAGATCTACGGGTGGACTACGAGCAGTACTTC. Translation gives CSARDLRVDYEQYF.

This clonotype showed up many times. The chain carries TRBV6-5 and TRBJ1-5; unclear D gene. The V gene lost 2 bases and the J gene lost 0 bases, with 8 bases spanning the gap. CDR1 is MNHEY, CDR2 SVGAGI, per germline. The CDR3 totals 15 residues. CDR3 amino acids: CASSYRGDSNQPQHF. CDR3 DNA sequence: TGTGCCAGCAGTTACCGTGGGGATAGCAATCAGCCCCAGCATTTT.

Sample share makes this clonotype medium-sized. The chain is built from TRBV20-1 and TRBJ2-7, with D possibly matching TRBD2 (6 bases). Trimming stripped 6 bases from V and 6 bases from J, with 9 bases between. The CDR3 sequence is 10 residues long. Germline V gives CDR1 DFQATT, CDR2 SNEGSKA (reference sequence). The CDR3 sequence: CSAAGREQYF. CDR3 DNA sequence: TGCAGTGCCGCGGGGCGCGAGCAGTACTTC.

A note on this clonotype: One base away lies a much larger clone, so this may be a sequencing read error. The chain recombines TRBV7-6 with TRBJ2-5, with 11 bases identical to TRBD1. The CDR3 contains 17 residues. Per germline, CDR1 SGHVS and CDR2 FNYEAQ. V trimming: 4 bases; J trimming: 5 bases; junction bases outside the gene matches: 12. Written as DNA, the CDR3 is TGTGCCAGCAGCTCCCGTGTCGGGACAGGGGGACGTGAGACCCAGTACTTC. The encoded protein is CASSSRVGTGGRETQYF.

This clonotype was seen a handful of times. This chain uses TRBV19 with TRBJ2-7, with a possible D match to TRBD2 (7 bases). The CDR3 covers 16 residues. Trimming left V 0 bases short and J 3 bases short, with 15 bases between. CDR1 and CDR2 (germline): LNHDA, SQIVND (reference sequence). Here the CDR3 reads CASSIEGGPQGYEQYF. In nucleotides, the CDR3 is TGTGCCAGTAGTATAGAGGGGGGGCCACAGGGCTACGAGCAGTACTTC.

Ten or more counts support this clonotype. The chain employs TRBV6-2 or TRBV6-3 and TRBJ2-7, with 11 bases fitting TRBD2. CDR3 length: 14 amino acids. Germline V CDR1 and CDR2: MNHEY, SVGEGT. V dropped 2 bases and J dropped 5; count of bases not matched to a gene: 2. In DNA form, the CDR3 reads TGTGCCAGCAGTTACGGGACTAGCGGACACGAGCAGTACTTC. Amino acids: CASSYGTSGHEQYF.

The genes are TRBV7-9 and TRBJ1-1, with 7 bases identical to TRBD1. This CDR3 region has 19 residues. Trimming removed 5 bases from V and 0 bases from J; junction bases left unmatched: 18. Per the germline V gene, CDR1 is SEHNR and CDR2 is FQNEAQ (reference sequence). The chain's CDR3 is CASSPARLRQGLLNTEAFF. The CDR3 coding sequence is TGTGCCAGCAGCCCTGCCCGGCTCCGACAGGGATTACTGAACACTGAAGCTTTCTTT.

This clonotype occurred many times. The rearrangement links TRBV25-1 to TRBJ1-6; D may be TRBD1 (5 bases). Trimming left V 7 bases short and J 6 bases short, with 16 bases between. There are 15 residues in the CDR3. Germline V lookup: CDR1 MGHDK, CDR2 SYGVNS. The CDR3 DNA reads as TGTGCCAGCATTAGCTCGGGACCGGTTAATTCACCCCTCCACTTT. Protein product: CASISSGPVNSPLHF.

This clonotype was observed many times. V gene TRBV20-1 combines with J gene TRBJ1-5; 11 bases agree with TRBD1. In germline, CDR1 is DFQATT, CDR2 SNEGSKA (reference sequence). The CDR3 sequence is 15 residues long. J lost 9 bases, V lost 6 bases, and 13 bases had no gene match. The DNA for the CDR3 is TGCAGTGCGCGGAACCGGGACAGGGGGACCCCGCCCCAGCATTTT. This translates into CSARNRDRGTPPQHF.

Sample share makes this clonotype medium-sized. This chain uses TRBV29-1 with TRBJ2-3; unclear D gene. Germline-derived CDR1 and CDR2 are SQVTM and ANQGSEA. V lost 4 bases to trimming and J lost 2 bases, with 7 bases between them. This CDR3 region has 12 residues. CDR3: CSVVGFTDTQYF. The DNA of the CDR3 is TGCAGCGTTGTAGGCTTCACAGATACGCAGTATTTT.

By share, this clonotype counts as medium-sized. For the CDR3, the DNA is TGTGCCAGCAGCGTTCGGGACAGCACAGATACGCAGTATTTT. Translating it yields CASSVRDSTDTQYF. This rearrangement joins TRBV9 to TRBJ2-3; tentatively, D is TRBD1 or TRBD2 (5 bases each). The CDR3 covers 14 residues. Germline V CDR1 and CDR2: SGDLS, YYNGEE. V lost 2 bases and J lost 0, with 7 bases in between.

This clonotype came up a few times. The chain couples TRBV19 to TRBJ1-3; tentative D call: TRBD1 (6 bases). The CDR3 sequence is 16 residues long. The ends were cut back, 5 bases at V and 3 bases at J, with 17 bases in the middle. CDR1 and CDR2 from the germline V gene are LNHDA and SQIVND (reference sequence). CDR3 in DNA: TGTGCCAGTAGTTCCGAACGAGGGGGACGTGGAAACACCATATATTTT. This translates into CASSSERGGRGNTIYF.

In its sample, this clonotype ranks as medium-sized. This chain uses TRBV24-1 with TRBJ2-7; D gene unclear. Germline values: CDR1 KGHDR, CDR2 SFDVKD. This CDR3 is 14 amino acids long. V shed 2 bases and J shed 2 bases, with 9 bases lying between them. The CDR3 coding sequence is TGTGCCACCAGTGATTCCACAGCGCCCTACGAGCAGTACTTC. This translates into CATSDSTAPYEQYF.

This clonotype rates as medium-sized. The chain links TRBV10-3 to TRBJ1-5, with 8 positions matching TRBD1. Germline trimming cut 9 bases from V and 4 bases from J; bases unmatched to any gene: 8. Germline V gives CDR1 ENHRY, CDR2 SYGVKD. This CDR3 comprises 14 residues. The CDR3 region is CAISGGPINQPQHF. Written as DNA, the CDR3 is TGTGCCATTTCAGGGGGCCCCATAAATCAGCCCCAGCATTTT.

In its sample, this clonotype was seen many times. V and J are TRBV9 and TRBJ1-4, with D hard to call. CDR3 length: 13 amino acids. Looked up from germline, CDR1 is SGDLS and CDR2 is YYNGEE. Trimming removed 4 bases from V and 12 bases from J, with 16 bases in between. The CDR3 nucleotides read TGTGCCAGCAGCCGGGCCCCGTCCTCCGAACTGTTTTTT. Protein sequence: CASSRAPSSELFF.

In its sample, this clonotype is medium-sized. J is TRBJ2-1 and V is TRBV12-3 or TRBV12-4, with D possibly being TRBD2 (6 bases). Trimming took 6 bases from V and 0 from J, leaving 12 bases between them. There are 15 residues in the CDR3. CDR3 DNA sequence: TGTGCCAGCAGATCCGGGACTCCCTCCTACAATGAGCAGTTCTTC. Protein: CASRSGTPSYNEQFF.